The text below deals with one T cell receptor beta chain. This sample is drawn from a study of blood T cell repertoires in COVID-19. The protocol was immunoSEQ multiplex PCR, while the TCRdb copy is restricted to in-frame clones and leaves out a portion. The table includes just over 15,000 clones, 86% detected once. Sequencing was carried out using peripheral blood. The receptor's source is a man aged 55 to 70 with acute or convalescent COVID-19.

CDR3 residues: CASLANTEAFF. As DNA, the CDR3 is TGTGCCAGCCTAGCAAACACTGAAGCTTTCTTT. V usage is TRBV5-8 and J usage is TRBJ1-1; D not resolved. Germline assignment: CDR1 SGHTS and CDR2 YDEGEE. V was clipped by 7 bases and J by 2 bases, with 6 bases between them. The CDR3 covers 11 residues.